This T cell receptor beta chain was identified in a study of sequential checkpoint blockade in melanoma. Study context: Maintenance nivolumab came after either treatment sequence.

The table came from immunoSEQ multiplex PCR; TCRdb's copy has only in-frame clones and leaves some out. The data hold over 10,000 clones, with 74% observed a single time. Regarding treatment: randomized to nivolumab then ipilimumab (arm A) or the reverse (arm B). Patients had received no earlier DNA-damaging chemotherapy. From germline, CDR1 is KGHSH and CDR2 LQKENI. Trimming took 6 bases from V and 0 from J, leaving 24 bases between them. CDR3 length equals 19 residues. The genes are TRBV18 and TRBJ1-5, with D possibly being TRBD1 (5 bases). The sequence came from a human donor with melanoma. The sample in question was CD8+ T cells sorted from blood (inferred from file names), obtained from a patient given nivolumab and ipilimumab in sequence. The chain's CDR3 is CASSERRGVGDYSNQPQHF. The CDR3 DNA reads TGTGCCAGCTCGGAACGGAGAGGCGTAGGGGATTATAGCAATCAGCCCCAGCATTTT.